The 14 T cell receptor beta chains listed next were all sequenced from one sample in a study of T cells in Graves' hyperthyroidism and ophthalmopathy. The TCR beta CDR3 regions underwent amplification using RNA transcripts as the source. The TCR CDR3 first-round RT-PCR relied on the HTBI primer set. One entry per CDR3 protein, called by TCRdb with MiXCR from the multiplex PCR reads. The table records some 400,000 distinct CDR3 sequences, approximately 13% of them present only once. Sequencing used blood. The receptors shown here come from a man aged 25 to 40 with Graves' hyperthyroidism that later progressed to Graves' ophthalmopathy.

This clonotype was seen repeatedly, ten times or more. The chain joins TRBV11-2 to TRBJ2-3; 11 bases agree with TRBD2. The J segment lost 1 base and the V segment lost 3 bases, leaving 6 bases of the junction unmatched. CDR3 size: 17 residues. CDR1 is SGHAT and CDR2 is FQNNGV in the germline V gene. The CDR3 DNA is TGTGCCAGCAGCTTTCCACTAGCGGGGGAACGCACAGATACGCAGTATTTT. Protein product: CASSFPLAGERTDTQYF.

This clonotype was observed many times. CDR3 nucleotide sequence: TGTGCCAGCCTGTGGGGGAATAGCAATCAGCCCCAGCATTTT. This encodes CASLWGNSNQPQHF. This chain links TRBV12-3 or TRBV12-4 with TRBJ1-5; D might be TRBD1 (5 bases). This CDR3 region has 14 residues. The V end was cut by 8 bases, the J end by 0 bases, with 11 bases between.

The chain links TRBV7-2 to TRBJ2-5; TRBD1 matches at 9 bases. The germline V gene encodes CDR1 SGHTA and CDR2 FQGNSA. CDR3 length: 15 amino acids. The J segment lost 4 bases and the V segment lost 0 bases, leaving 3 bases of the junction unmatched. The CDR3 coding sequence is TGTGCCAGCAGCTTAGCGAGGGACAGGGTAGAGACCCAGTACTTC. Translation gives CASSLARDRVETQYF.

The CDR3 is CSARTGASYEQYF. CDR3 nucleotide sequence: TGCAGCGCCCGGACAGGGGCGTCCTACGAGCAGTACTTC. The chain is built from TRBV29-1 and TRBJ2-7, with 9 nucleotides matching TRBD1. The trim removed 7 bases at V and 1 base at J, leaving 5 bases unmatched. The length of the CDR3 is 13 residues. Germline V gene lookup returns CDR1 SQVTM and CDR2 ANQGSEA.

This clonotype turned up a few times. The chain recombines TRBV19 with TRBJ1-4; TRBD1 might be the D (5 bases). Trimming pared 8 bases from V and 6 bases from J, leaving 16 bases between. The germline V gene encodes CDR1 LNHDA and CDR2 SQIVND (reference sequence). CDR3 size: 14 residues. The CDR3 loop reads CASSDDSFDEKLFF. Written as DNA, the CDR3 is TGTGCCAGTTCCGATGACAGTTTTGATGAAAAACTGTTTTTT.

This clonotype was observed many times. V is TRBV2 and J is TRBJ1-1; D gene uncertain. With 2 bases removed from V and 0 bases from J, the gap between germline ends came to 4 bases. The CDR3 is 13 amino acids. Germline V CDR1 and CDR2: SNHLY, FYNNEI. DNA of the CDR3: TGTGCCAGCAGTGAACTGATGAACACTGAAGCTTTCTTT. The encoded protein is CASSELMNTEAFF.

As regards this clonotype: One junction end disagrees with the germline gene, perhaps due to a read error. V usage is TRBV7-7 and J usage is TRBJ2-2, with 8 bases fitting TRBD1. The CDR3 has 14 amino acids. Germline-derived CDR1 and CDR2 are SSHAT and FNYEAQ (reference sequence). The DNA of the CDR3 is TGTGCTAGCAGCACTCGGACAGGGATCGGGGAGCTGTTTTTT. Protein: CASSTRTGIGELFF.

This clonotype was counted ten times or more. This chain links TRBV20-1 with TRBJ1-1, with 11 nucleotides matching TRBD1. Germline CDR1 reads DFQATT; CDR2 reads SNEGSKA (reference sequence). The ends lost 0 bases at V and 7 bases at J; junction bases unmatched: 4. This CDR3 contains 14 residues. CDR3 nucleotides: TGCAGTGCTAGAGATCTGGACAGGGGGCGTGAAGCTTTCTTT. This codes for CSARDLDRGREAFF.

In its sample, this clonotype was seen many times. The CDR3 loop reads CASSENADSYTF. DNA of the CDR3: TGTGCCAGCAGTGAAAACGCCGATAGCTACACCTTC. The rearrangement links TRBV2 to TRBJ1-2; D gene uncertain. Germline CDR1 and CDR2: SNHLY and FYNNEI. The CDR3 runs to 12 residues. V was clipped by 2 bases and J by 9 bases, with 10 bases between them.

The sample holds a few counts of this clonotype. The chain uses TRBV29-1 and TRBJ2-2; TRBD1 matches 8 bases. The germline V gene encodes CDR1 SQVTM and CDR2 ANQGSEA. The CDR3 contains 19 residues. V shed 2 bases, J shed 7 bases, and the junction held 21 bases outside the gene matches. CDR3 sequence (DNA): TGCAGCGTTGAAAAGTCCCCTCCTTCGGCGGACAGGGACAGCGGGGAGCTGTTTTTT. Its protein product is CSVEKSPPSADRDSGELFF.

The chain recombines TRBV14 with TRBJ1-6; D ambiguous. Between the trimmed V and J ends, which lost 6 bases and 6 bases, there was a span of 9 bases. The CDR3 spans 13 residues. The germline V gene has CDR1 SGHDN and CDR2 FVKESK. Written as DNA, the CDR3 is TGTGCCAGCAGTCGGGGATTTAATTCACCCCTCCACTTT. Protein: CASSRGFNSPLHF.

Many counts were recorded for this clonotype. The chain joins TRBV7-9 to TRBJ2-7; 7 positions agree with TRBD2. V trimming: 6 bases; J trimming: 2 bases; junction bases outside the gene matches: 13. Germline V gives CDR1 SEHNR, CDR2 FQNEAQ (reference sequence). The CDR3 length is 16 residues. CDR3 protein: CASRNSGTNVTYEQYF. DNA of the CDR3: TGTGCCAGCAGAAATTCCGGGACTAATGTCACCTACGAGCAGTACTTC. Drawing the rest from reference TRBV7-9 and TRBJ2-7, the complete variable domain is DTGVSQNPRHKITKRGQNVTFRCDPISEHNRLYWYRQTLGQGPEFLTYFQNEAQLEKSRLLSDRFSAERPKGSFSTLEIQRTEQGDSAMYLCASRNSGTNVTYEQYFGPGTRLTVT.

The sample holds many counts of this clonotype. This CDR3 reads CASSKASGGDFGEQFF. For the CDR3, the DNA is TGTGCCAGCAGCAAAGCTAGCGGGGGTGATTTCGGTGAGCAGTTCTTC. The chain is built from TRBV3-1 and TRBJ2-1, with TRBD2 matching over 10 bases. In germline, CDR1 is LGHDT, CDR2 YNNKEL (reference sequence). V dropped 5 bases and J dropped 9; count of bases not matched to a gene: 13. This CDR3 has 16 amino acids.

The gene calls are TRBV28 and TRBJ1-1, with TRBD1 as a possible D gene (5 bases). Trimming pared 3 bases from V and 4 bases from J, leaving 15 bases between. Germline CDR1 reads MDHEN; CDR2 reads SYDVKM. The CDR3 loop spans 15 amino acids. The CDR3 DNA follows: TGTGCCAGCAGTTTTTTTACCGGTGGGGGCACTGAAGCTTTCTTT. This sequence encodes CASSFFTGGGTEAFF.